These 31 T cell receptor beta chains were all obtained from the same sample, sequenced in a study of molecular identifiers for immune sequencing clone quantification. TCRdb itself ran the PCR reads through MiXCR, one entry per CDR3 protein. The table records 300,000 to 400,000 distinct CDR3 sequences, about 23% of them present only once. Sequences were obtained from naive CD8+ T cells from blood, with Jurkat cell RNA spiked in. This sample's subset: FACS-sorted CD8+CD4-CCR7+CD45RA+ naive T cells. Receptor source: a human donor in good health. Some libraries in this study had Jurkat cell RNA spiked in.

For this clonotype: Since a much larger clone is just one base distant, this may be a read error. The chain couples TRBV5-3 to TRBJ2-7; D gene unclear. TRBV5-3 is an ORF, and what it does is uncertain. The CDR3 is 15 residues long. The DNA for the CDR3 is TGTGCCAGCAGCTTGGTCGATTTGAGGTCCTACGATCAGTACTTC. It translates to CASSLVDLRSYDQYF.

Comments on this clonotype: At one of its ends the junction is not consistent with the germline gene, which may arise from a read error. The V and J genes are TRBV28 and TRBJ1-1; D is possibly TRBD1 (5 bases). The germline V gene has CDR1 MDHEN and CDR2 SYDVKM. The CDR3 is 12 amino acids. In DNA form, the CDR3 reads TGTGTCAGCAGTTTGGACATCACTGAAGCTTTCTTT. Translated: CVSSLDITEAFF.

This clonotype was found many times. This chain links TRBV7-9 with TRBJ2-5; D is perhaps TRBD1 or TRBD2 (5 bases each). V shed 5 bases and J shed 2 bases, with 12 bases lying between them. The CDR3 loop spans 14 amino acids. The V gene's germline CDR1 is SEHNR and CDR2 FQNEAQ (reference sequence). CDR3 bases: TGTGCCAGCAGCACATCCTGGGGGCAAGAGACCCAGTACTTC. Its protein is CASSTSWGQETQYF.

A few counts support this clonotype. This chain connects TRBV7-8 to TRBJ1-6; D not certain. Germline-derived CDR1 and CDR2 are SGHVS and FQNEAQ. The CDR3 runs to 14 residues. Deletions cut 3 bases from V and 6 bases from J, with 9 bases between. The DNA of the CDR3 is TGTGCCAGCAGCTTCCTCGAACGTAATTCACCCCTCCACTTT. Protein product: CASSFLERNSPLHF.

Only a few counts were recorded for this clonotype. The gene calls are TRBV14 and TRBJ1-3; D is unclear. The CDR3 extends over 16 amino acids. Per germline, CDR1 SGHDN and CDR2 FVKESK. The ends were cut back, 4 bases at V and 0 bases at J, with 13 bases in the middle. The CDR3 spells CASSPTDGDSGNTIYF. CDR3 sequence (DNA): TGTGCCAGCAGCCCCACGGACGGGGACTCTGGAAACACCATATATTTT.

This clonotype turned up a few times. The chain uses TRBV9 and TRBJ1-2, with unresolved D. The CDR3 runs 16 residues. Germline assignment: CDR1 SGDLS and CDR2 YYNGEE. V was cut by 0 bases and J by 2 bases, with 14 bases left in between. The CDR3 here is CASSVGSVRVNYGYTF. In DNA, the CDR3 is TGTGCCAGCAGCGTAGGATCAGTTAGAGTCAACTATGGCTACACCTTC. The whole variable domain, remainder taken from reference TRBV9 and TRBJ1-2, is DSGVTQTPKHLITATGQRVTLRCSPRSGDLSVYWYQQSLDQGLQFLIQYYNGEERAKGNILERFSAQQFPDLHSELNLSSLELGDSALYFCASSVGSVRVNYGYTFGSGTRLTVV.

This clonotype has ten or more counts. This chain connects TRBV7-2 to TRBJ2-3; no definite D call. Deletions cut 1 base from V and 1 base from J, with 6 bases between. Germline V lookup: CDR1 SGHTA, CDR2 FQGNSA. This CDR3 is built from 14 residues. Here the CDR3 DNA reads TGTGCCAGCAGCTTAGACATCCGCACAGATACGCAGTATTTT. Translating gives CASSLDIRTDTQYF. Together with reference TRBV7-2 and TRBJ2-3, the CDR3 gives the full variable domain: GAGVSQSPSNKVTEKGKDVELRCDPISGHTALYWYRQSLGQGLEFLIYFQGNSAPDKSGLPSDRFSAERTGGSVSTLTIQRTQQEDSAVYLCASSLDIRTDTQYFGPGTRLTVL.

This clonotype was counted only a few times. The chain joins TRBV20-1 to TRBJ2-7, with TRBD2 matching 10 bases. Germline trimming cut 0 bases from V and 3 bases from J; bases unmatched to any gene: 5. The CDR3 totals 15 residues. Germline V gene lookup returns CDR1 DFQATT and CDR2 SNEGSKA (reference sequence). The CDR3 is CSARDAGLANYEQYF. CDR3 nucleotides: TGCAGTGCTAGAGATGCGGGACTAGCGAACTACGAGCAGTACTTC.

This clonotype has ten or more counts. V is TRBV6-5 and J is TRBJ1-6; TRBD1 might be the D (6 bases). CDR1 is MNHEY, CDR2 SVGAGI, per germline. The germline V and J ends were trimmed by 2 bases and 7 bases, with 12 bases remaining between them. The CDR3 has 15 residues. CDR3 in amino acids: CASSYLLQGNSPLHF. In DNA form, the CDR3 reads TGTGCCAGCAGTTACCTCCTGCAGGGGAATTCACCCCTCCACTTT.

The J gene is TRBJ2-7, the V gene TRBV2, with TRBD2 as a possible D gene (7 bases). With 9 bases removed from V and 7 bases from J, the gap between germline ends came to 25 bases. CDR1 and CDR2 (germline): SNHLY, FYNNEI. The CDR3 consists of 15 residues. The CDR3 sequence: CASGPGGANWEEQYF. Written as DNA, the CDR3 is TGTGCCAGTGGGCCGGGGGGCGCGAATTGGGAGGAGCAGTACTTC.

This clonotype was seen ten or more times. This chain links TRBV4-3 with TRBJ1-1; D not resolved. CDR1 is LGHNA and CDR2 is YSLEER in the germline V gene. Trimming pared 0 bases from V and 4 bases from J, leaving 3 bases between. This CDR3 has 12 residues. The CDR3 DNA reads TGCGCCAGCAGCCAAGATGGCACTGAAGCTTTCTTT. As protein: CASSQDGTEAFF.

Remarks on this clonotype: A much more abundant neighbour one base away suggests this may be a read error. V and J are TRBV20-1 and TRBJ2-3; a possible D gene is TRBD2 (7 bases). The CDR3 consists of 15 residues. The ends were cut back, 4 bases at V and 4 bases at J, with 18 bases in the middle. The germline V gene encodes CDR1 DFQATT and CDR2 SNEGSKA (reference sequence). CDR3 sequence reads: CSATGRGGLSDTQYF. The CDR3 DNA sequence: TGCAGTGCTACCGGACGCGGGGGCCTTTCAGATACGCAGTATTTT.

The rearrangement links TRBV5-3 to TRBJ1-2; no clear D gene. TRBV5-3 is sorted into the ORF group, with uncertain function. Trimming pared 8 bases from V and 4 bases from J, leaving 18 bases between. There are 14 residues in the CDR3. CDR3: CASSLKEVFYGYTF. In DNA form, the CDR3 reads TGTGCCAGCAGCCTGAAGGAAGTTTTCTATGGCTACACCTTC.

This clonotype has at least ten counts. The chain couples TRBV29-1 to TRBJ2-7; D is uncertain. Per the germline V gene, CDR1 is SQVTM and CDR2 is ANQGSEA. CDR3 length: 13 residues. V lost 6 bases, J lost 0 bases, and 12 bases lay in between. The CDR3 reads CSVTGSDSYEQYF. The CDR3 region has the DNA TGCAGCGTGACCGGGTCCGACTCCTACGAGCAGTACTTC.

In nucleotides, the CDR3 is TGCAGTGCCCCCGCGGGGTCCACCGGGGAGCTGTTTTTT. Protein sequence: CSAPAGSTGELFF. The chain uses TRBV20-1 and TRBJ2-2; the D gene is possibly TRBD2 (6 bases). CDR1 and CDR2 from the germline V gene are DFQATT and SNEGSKA (reference sequence). Trimming took off 6 bases at V and 4 bases at J, with 12 bases between the two ends. The CDR3 is 13 amino acids.

Worth noting for this clonotype: This may stem from a read error, because a much larger clone lies one nucleotide away. The gene calls are TRBV9 and TRBJ2-3; D gene uncertain. The CDR3 is 14 residues long. Germline CDR1 SGDLS, CDR2 YYNGEE. Trimming pared 1 base from V and 5 bases from J, leaving 11 bases between. CDR3 amino acids: CASSVLEIIDTQYF. CDR3 DNA sequence: TGTGCCAGCAGCGTATTGGAGATCATAGATACGCAGTATTTT.

The genes are TRBV7-6 and TRBJ1-4, with a tentative D call TRBD1 (5 bases). V lost 5 bases to trimming and J lost 5 bases, with 9 bases between them. Per germline, CDR1 SGHVS and CDR2 FNYEAQ. The CDR3 runs to 13 residues. CDR3 amino acids: CASSTGLNEKLFF. For the CDR3, the DNA is TGTGCCAGCAGCACGGGGCTAAATGAAAAACTGTTTTTT. The whole variable domain, remainder taken from reference TRBV7-6 and TRBJ1-4, is GAGVSQSPRYKVTKRGQDVALRCDPISGHVSLYWYRQALGQGPEFLTYFNYEAQQDKSGLPNDRFSAERPEGSISTLTIQRTEQRDSAMYRCASSTGLNEKLFFGSGTQLSVL.

Ten or more counts support this clonotype. Written as DNA, the CDR3 is TGCGCCAGCAGCCAAGTTGAGCGGGGGGACACAGATACGCAGTATTTT. Protein: CASSQVERGDTDTQYF. The rearrangement joins TRBV4-3 to TRBJ2-3, with 9 bases matching TRBD2. The CDR3 is 16 amino acids. The ends lost 1 base at V and 2 bases at J; junction bases unmatched: 4. Germline CDR1 and CDR2: LGHNA and YSLEER.

This clonotype was found a few times. This chain links TRBV11-2 with TRBJ1-3; a possible D gene is TRBD1 (5 bases). The CDR3 runs to 15 residues. The germline gives CDR1 SGHAT, CDR2 FQNNGV. V lost 4 bases, J lost 0 bases, and 10 bases lay in between. The CDR3 nucleotides are TGTGCCAGCAGCTGGGGACGGAACTCTGGAAACACCATATATTTT. Amino acid sequence: CASSWGRNSGNTIYF.

The gene calls are TRBV28 and TRBJ1-5, with D unclear. The CDR3 is 12 residues long. Germline V CDR1 and CDR2: MDHEN, SYDVKM. Trimming removed 10 bases at V and 5 bases at J, with 12 bases between. Here the CDR3 DNA reads TGTGCCATCGCGGTCGGGTATCAGCCCCAGCATTTT. As protein: CAIAVGYQPQHF. The full variable domain, with the rest looked up from reference TRBV28 and TRBJ1-5, is DVKVTQSSRYLVKRTGEKVFLECVQDMDHENMFWYRQDPGLGLRLIYFSYDVKMKEKGDIPEGYSVSREKKERFSLILESASTNQTSMYLCAIAVGYQPQHFGDGTRLSIL.

This clonotype has a handful of counts. The genes are TRBV27 and TRBJ2-2; the D is unclear. The germline CDR1 and CDR2 sequences are MNHEY and SMNVEV (reference sequence). The CDR3 sequence is 16 residues long. Trimming stripped 5 bases from V and 1 base from J, with 14 bases between. CDR3 sequence (DNA): TGTGCCAGCAGTCCCCTTTATACCAGGAACACCGGGGAGCTGTTTTTT. It encodes CASSPLYTRNTGELFF.

This clonotype was recorded at least ten times. The chain carries TRBV4-1 and TRBJ1-5, with unresolved D. V was trimmed by 3 bases and J by 0 bases, leaving 3 bases between them. CDR3 size: 13 residues. The germline V gene has CDR1 MGHRA and CDR2 YSYEKL. The CDR3, as DNA: TGCGCCAGCAGCCACAGTAGCAATCAGCCCCAGCATTTT. Amino acids: CASSHSSNQPQHF.

This clonotype was recorded many times. The chain recombines TRBV7-9 with TRBJ2-3; the D gene is possibly TRBD2 (6 bases). The CDR3 spans 15 residues. Germline-derived CDR1 and CDR2 are SEHNR and FQNEAQ (reference sequence). Deletions cut 1 base from V and 3 bases from J, with 11 bases between. The CDR3 loop reads CASSLVAVATDTQYF. CDR3 bases: TGTGCCAGCAGCTTAGTAGCGGTAGCTACAGATACGCAGTATTTT.

There are many counts of this clonotype. J is TRBJ2-7 and V is TRBV7-9; the D gene is possibly TRBD2 (8 bases). V shed 4 bases and J shed 3 bases, with 13 bases lying between them. Germline V gene data show CDR1 as SEHNR and CDR2 as FQNEAQ (reference sequence). The CDR3 is 14 residues long. The CDR3 region is CASSSTGTSYEQYF. The CDR3 bases are TGTGCCAGCAGCTCGACAGGGACTAGCTACGAGCAGTACTTC.

This clonotype appeared a few times. The rearrangement links TRBV3-1 to TRBJ1-1, with no clear D. Germline-derived CDR1 and CDR2 are LGHDT and YNNKEL (reference sequence). The CDR3 totals 14 residues. Trimming took off 0 bases at V and 1 base at J, with 6 bases between the two ends. Written as DNA, the CDR3 is TGTGCCAGCAGCCAAGAATTCGAGAACACTGAAGCTTTCTTT. Its translation: CASSQEFENTEAFF.

This clonotype was picked up many times. The V gene is TRBV7-2, the J gene TRBJ2-1, with D perhaps TRBD2 (6 bases). Germline-derived CDR1 and CDR2 are SGHTA and FQGNSA. This CDR3 region has 13 residues. V shed 1 base and J shed 7 bases, with 8 bases lying between them. This CDR3 reads CASSLGGGNEQFF. The CDR3 DNA is TGTGCCAGCAGCTTAGGTGGGGGGAATGAGCAGTTCTTC.

At least ten counts were recorded for this clonotype. The chain uses TRBV5-6 and TRBJ2-7; D gene unclear. Germline CDR1 is SGHDT and CDR2 is YYEEEE. V was clipped by 1 base and J by 3 bases, with 5 bases between them. This CDR3 comprises 12 residues. The CDR3 region has the DNA TGTGCCAGCAGCTTGTATGACTACGAGCAGTACTTC. As protein: CASSLYDYEQYF.

Turning to this clonotype: With a much larger clone just one base away, this may be a read error. The V call is TRBV2, the J call TRBJ2-3; D uncertain. The CDR3 extends over 11 amino acids. V gave up 11 bases and J gave up 4 bases, with 10 bases separating them. CDR1 is SNHLY and CDR2 is FYNNEI in the germline V gene. CDR3 sequence: CAGKVADTQYF. DNA of the CDR3: TGTGCCGGCAAGGTGGCAGATACGCAGTATTTT.

This clonotype was seen a handful of times. CDR3 protein: CASSLGPRGTYNEQFF. The CDR3 DNA sequence: TGTGCCAGCAGCTTAGGCCCGAGGGGGACCTACAATGAGCAGTTCTTC. The chain combines TRBV13 with TRBJ2-1, with a tentative D call TRBD1 (6 bases). Trimming took off 0 bases at V and 2 bases at J, with 11 bases between the two ends. The CDR3 runs 16 residues. Germline CDR1 is PRHDT and CDR2 is FYEKMQ (reference sequence). The complete variable domain, with remaining parts taken from reference TRBV13 and TRBJ2-1, reads AAGVIQSPRHLIKEKRETATLKCYPIPRHDTVYWYQQGPGQDPQFLISFYEKMQSDKGSIPDRFSAQQFSDYHSELNMSSLELGDSALYFCASSLGPRGTYNEQFFGPGTRLTVL.

This clonotype was picked up many times. The chain links TRBV7-9 to TRBJ2-7; D is undetermined. With 1 base removed from V and 6 bases from J, the gap between germline ends came to 7 bases. The CDR3 is made up of 12 amino acids. The germline gives CDR1 SEHNR, CDR2 FQNEAQ (reference sequence). CDR3 sequence (DNA): TGTGCCAGCAGCTTAGGACCCGGCGAGCAGTACTTC. This sequence encodes CASSLGPGEQYF.

There are a few counts of this clonotype. The rearrangement joins TRBV10-2 to TRBJ2-2; the D is unclear. Germline V gives CDR1 WSHSY, CDR2 SAAADI. V lost 1 base and J 6 bases, leaving 15 bases between the germline ends. The CDR3 is made up of 16 amino acids. CDR3 in amino acids: CASSEFSSSPAGELFF. CDR3 in DNA: TGCGCCAGCAGTGAGTTTTCGAGCAGCCCGGCCGGGGAGCTGTTTTTT.